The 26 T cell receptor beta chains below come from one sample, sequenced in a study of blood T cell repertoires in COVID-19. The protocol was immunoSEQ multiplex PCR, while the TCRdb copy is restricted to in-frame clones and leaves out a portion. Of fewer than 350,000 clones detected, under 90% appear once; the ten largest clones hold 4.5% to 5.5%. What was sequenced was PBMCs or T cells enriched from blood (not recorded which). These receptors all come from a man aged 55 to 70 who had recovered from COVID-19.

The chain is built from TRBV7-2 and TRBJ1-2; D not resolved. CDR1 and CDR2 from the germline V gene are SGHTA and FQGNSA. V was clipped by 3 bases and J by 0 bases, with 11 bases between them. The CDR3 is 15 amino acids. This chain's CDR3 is CASSFRQTANYGYTF. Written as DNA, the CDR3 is TGTGCCAGCAGCTTCCGACAAACGGCTAACTATGGCTACACCTTC.

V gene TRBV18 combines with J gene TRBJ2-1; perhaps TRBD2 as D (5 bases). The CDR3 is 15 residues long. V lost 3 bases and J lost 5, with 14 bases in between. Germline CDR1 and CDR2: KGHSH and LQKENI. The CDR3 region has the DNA TGTGCCAGCTCACCCTCAGGCGGGTGGGACAATGAGCAGTTCTTC. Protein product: CASSPSGGWDNEQFF.

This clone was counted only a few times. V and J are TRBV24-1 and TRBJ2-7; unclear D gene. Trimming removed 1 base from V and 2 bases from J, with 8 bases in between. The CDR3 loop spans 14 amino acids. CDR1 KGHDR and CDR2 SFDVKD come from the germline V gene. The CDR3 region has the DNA TGTGCCACCAGTGATTTAAGGCGGACCTACGAGCAGTACTTC. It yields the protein CATSDLRRTYEQYF.

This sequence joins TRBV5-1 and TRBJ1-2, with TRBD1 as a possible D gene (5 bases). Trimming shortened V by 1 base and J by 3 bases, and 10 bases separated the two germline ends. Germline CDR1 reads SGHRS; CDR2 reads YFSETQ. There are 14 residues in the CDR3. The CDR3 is CASSLYQGDYGYTF. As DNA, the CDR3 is TGCGCCAGCAGCTTGTATCAAGGGGACTATGGCTACACCTTC.

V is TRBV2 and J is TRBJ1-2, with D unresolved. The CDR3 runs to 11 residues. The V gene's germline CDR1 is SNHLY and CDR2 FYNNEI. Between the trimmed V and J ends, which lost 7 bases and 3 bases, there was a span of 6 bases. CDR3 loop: CASNRHYGYTF. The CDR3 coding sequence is TGTGCCAGCAACAGACACTATGGCTACACCTTC.

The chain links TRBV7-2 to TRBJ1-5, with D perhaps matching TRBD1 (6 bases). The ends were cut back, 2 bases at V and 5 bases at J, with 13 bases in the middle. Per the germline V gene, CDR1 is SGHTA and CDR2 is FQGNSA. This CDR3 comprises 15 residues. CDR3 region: CASSLNTGIDQPQHF. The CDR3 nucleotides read TGTGCCAGCAGCTTAAACACAGGGATTGATCAGCCCCAGCATTTT. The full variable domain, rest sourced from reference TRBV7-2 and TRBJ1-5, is GAGVSQSPSNKVTEKGKDVELRCDPISGHTALYWYRQSLGQGLEFLIYFQGNSAPDKSGLPSDRFSAERTGGSVSTLTIQRTQQEDSAVYLCASSLNTGIDQPQHFGDGTRLSIL.

CDR3 loop: CASSRTSGTSASPEQFF. CDR3 coding DNA: TGTGCCAGCAGCCGCACATCCGGGACTAGCGCGTCTCCTGAGCAGTTCTTC. The J gene is TRBJ2-1, the V gene TRBV5-4; 10 bases align to TRBD2. Trimming removed 4 bases from V and 9 bases from J; junction bases left unmatched: 16. This CDR3 is built from 17 residues. CDR1 and CDR2 from the germline V gene are SGHNT and YYREEE (reference sequence).

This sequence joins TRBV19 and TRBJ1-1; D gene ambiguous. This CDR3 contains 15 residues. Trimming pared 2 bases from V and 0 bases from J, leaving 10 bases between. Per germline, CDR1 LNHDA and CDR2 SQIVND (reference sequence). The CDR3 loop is CASSINRGLNTEAFF. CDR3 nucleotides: TGTGCCAGTAGTATAAATCGGGGTTTGAACACTGAAGCTTTCTTT.

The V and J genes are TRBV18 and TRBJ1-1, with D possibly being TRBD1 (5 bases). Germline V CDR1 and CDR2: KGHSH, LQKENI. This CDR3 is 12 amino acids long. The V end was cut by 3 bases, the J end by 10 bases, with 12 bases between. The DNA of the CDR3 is TGTGCCAGCTCACCGCAGGCGGGGGGAGCTTTCTTT. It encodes CASSPQAGGAFF. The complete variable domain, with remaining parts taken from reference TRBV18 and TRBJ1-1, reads NAGVMQNPRHLVRRRGQEARLRCSPMKGHSHVYWYRQLPEEGLKFMVYLQKENIIDESGMPKERFSAEFPKEGPSILRIQQVVRGDSAAYFCASSPQAGGAFFGQGTRLTVV.

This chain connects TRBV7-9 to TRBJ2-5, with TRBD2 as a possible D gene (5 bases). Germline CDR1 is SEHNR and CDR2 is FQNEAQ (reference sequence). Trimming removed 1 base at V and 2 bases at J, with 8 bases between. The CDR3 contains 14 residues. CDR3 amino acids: CASSLGPGQETQYF. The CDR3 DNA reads TGTGCCAGCAGCTTAGGGCCGGGGCAAGAGACCCAGTACTTC.

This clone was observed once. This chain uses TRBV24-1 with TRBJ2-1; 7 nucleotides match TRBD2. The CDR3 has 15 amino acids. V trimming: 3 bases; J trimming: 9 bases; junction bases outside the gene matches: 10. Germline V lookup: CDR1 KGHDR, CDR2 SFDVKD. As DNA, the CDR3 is TGTGCCACCAGTGATCCAGCGGGGTCCCTGGGTGAGCAGTTCTTC. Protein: CATSDPAGSLGEQFF.

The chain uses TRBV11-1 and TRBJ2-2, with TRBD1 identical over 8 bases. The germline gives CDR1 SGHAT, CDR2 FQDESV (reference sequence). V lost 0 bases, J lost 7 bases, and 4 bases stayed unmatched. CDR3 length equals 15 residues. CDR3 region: CASSLARGLYGELFF. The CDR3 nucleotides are TGTGCCAGCAGCTTAGCCAGGGGGCTTTACGGGGAGCTGTTTTTT.

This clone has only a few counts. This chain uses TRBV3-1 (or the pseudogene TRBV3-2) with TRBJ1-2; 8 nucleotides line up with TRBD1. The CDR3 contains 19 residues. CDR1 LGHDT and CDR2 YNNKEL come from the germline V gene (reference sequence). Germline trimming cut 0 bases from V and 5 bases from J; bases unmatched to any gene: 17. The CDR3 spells CASSQELGSQGASSYGYTF. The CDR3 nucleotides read TGTGCCAGCAGCCAAGAACTGGGGAGCCAGGGGGCGTCTTCTTATGGCTACACCTTC.

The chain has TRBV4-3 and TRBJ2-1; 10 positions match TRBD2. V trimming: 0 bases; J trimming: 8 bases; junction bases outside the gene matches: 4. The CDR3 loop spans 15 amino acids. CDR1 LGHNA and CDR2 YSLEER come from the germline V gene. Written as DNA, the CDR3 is TGCGCCAGCAGCCAAGAGGCTAGCGGGAGCTATGAGCAGTTCTTC. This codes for CASSQEASGSYEQFF.

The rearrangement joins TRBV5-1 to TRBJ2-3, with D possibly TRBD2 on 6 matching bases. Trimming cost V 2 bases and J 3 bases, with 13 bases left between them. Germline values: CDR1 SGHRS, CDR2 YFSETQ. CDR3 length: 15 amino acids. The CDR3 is CASSFGTPGTDTQYF. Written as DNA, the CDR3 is TGCGCCAGCAGCTTCGGGACTCCGGGAACAGATACGCAGTATTTT.

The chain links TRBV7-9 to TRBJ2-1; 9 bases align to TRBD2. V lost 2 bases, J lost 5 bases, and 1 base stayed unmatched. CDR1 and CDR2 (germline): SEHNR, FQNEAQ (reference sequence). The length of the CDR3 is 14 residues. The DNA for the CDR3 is TGTGCCAGCAGCTTATTAGCGGGAGACAATGAGCAGTTCTTC. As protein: CASSLLAGDNEQFF.

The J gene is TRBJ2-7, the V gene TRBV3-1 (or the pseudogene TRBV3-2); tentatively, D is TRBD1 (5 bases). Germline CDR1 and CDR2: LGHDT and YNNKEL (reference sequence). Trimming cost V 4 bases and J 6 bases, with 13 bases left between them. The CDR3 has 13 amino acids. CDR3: CASSRDSEIEQYF. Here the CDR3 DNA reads TGTGCCAGCAGCCGAGACAGCGAAATCGAGCAGTACTTC.

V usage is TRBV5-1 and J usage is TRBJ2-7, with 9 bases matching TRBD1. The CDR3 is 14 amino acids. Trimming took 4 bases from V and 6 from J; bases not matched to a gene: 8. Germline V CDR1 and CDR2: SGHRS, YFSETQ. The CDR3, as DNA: TGCGCCAGCAGCACTGGACAGGGGCTGTTCGAGCAGTACTTC. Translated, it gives CASSTGQGLFEQYF.

This CDR3 is CASSIAGRGNQPQHF. CDR3 bases: TGTGCCAGTAGTATAGCCGGGAGGGGCAATCAGCCCCAGCATTTT. This chain uses TRBV19 with TRBJ1-5; D remains ambiguous. Germline V gives CDR1 LNHDA, CDR2 SQIVND (reference sequence). This CDR3 contains 15 residues. Deletions cut 1 base from V and 2 bases from J, with 9 bases between.

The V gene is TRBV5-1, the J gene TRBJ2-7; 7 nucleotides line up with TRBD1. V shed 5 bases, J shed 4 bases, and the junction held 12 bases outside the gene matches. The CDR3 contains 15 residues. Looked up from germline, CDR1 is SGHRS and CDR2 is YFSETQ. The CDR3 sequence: CASRRSGQPSYEQYF. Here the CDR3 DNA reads TGCGCCAGCAGACGATCGGGACAGCCTTCGTACGAGCAGTACTTC.

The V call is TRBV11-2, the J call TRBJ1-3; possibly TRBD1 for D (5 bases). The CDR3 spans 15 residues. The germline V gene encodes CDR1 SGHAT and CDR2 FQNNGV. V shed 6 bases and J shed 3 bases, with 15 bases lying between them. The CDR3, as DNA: TGTGCCAGCAGTCAAACCGGGACTCTTGGAAACACCATATATTTT. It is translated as CASSQTGTLGNTIYF.

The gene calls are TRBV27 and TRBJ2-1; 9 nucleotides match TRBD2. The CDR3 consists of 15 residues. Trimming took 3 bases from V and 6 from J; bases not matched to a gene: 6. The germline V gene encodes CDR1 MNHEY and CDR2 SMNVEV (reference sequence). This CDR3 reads CASSLAGGPVNEQFF. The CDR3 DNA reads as TGTGCCAGCAGTTTGGCGGGAGGGCCGGTCAATGAGCAGTTCTTC.

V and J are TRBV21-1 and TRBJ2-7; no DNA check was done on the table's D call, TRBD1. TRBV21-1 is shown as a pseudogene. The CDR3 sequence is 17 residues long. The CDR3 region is CASSKVPTPDRERGPYF. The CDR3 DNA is TGTGCCAGCAGCAAAGTTCCCACGCCCGACAGGGAACGGGGTCCGTACTTC.

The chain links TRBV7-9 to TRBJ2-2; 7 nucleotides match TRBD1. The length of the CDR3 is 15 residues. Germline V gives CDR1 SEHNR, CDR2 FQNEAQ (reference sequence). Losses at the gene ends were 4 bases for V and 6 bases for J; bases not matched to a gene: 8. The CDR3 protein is CASSYDRVRSGELFF. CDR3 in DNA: TGTGCCAGCAGCTACGACAGGGTGCGATCCGGGGAGCTGTTTTTT.

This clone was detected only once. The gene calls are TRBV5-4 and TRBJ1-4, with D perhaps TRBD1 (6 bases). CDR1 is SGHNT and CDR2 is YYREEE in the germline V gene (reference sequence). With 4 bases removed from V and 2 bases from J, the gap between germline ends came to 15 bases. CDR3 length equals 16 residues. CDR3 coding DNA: TGTGCCAGCAGCCACAGCAACAGGGATACTAATGAAAAACTGTTTTTT. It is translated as CASSHSNRDTNEKLFF. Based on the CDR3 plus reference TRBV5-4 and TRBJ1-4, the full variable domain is ETGVTQSPTHLIKTRGQQVTLRCSSQSGHNTVSWYQQALGQGPQFIFQYYREEENGRGNFPPRFSGLQFPNYSSELNVNALELDDSALYLCASSHSNRDTNEKLFFGSGTQLSVL.

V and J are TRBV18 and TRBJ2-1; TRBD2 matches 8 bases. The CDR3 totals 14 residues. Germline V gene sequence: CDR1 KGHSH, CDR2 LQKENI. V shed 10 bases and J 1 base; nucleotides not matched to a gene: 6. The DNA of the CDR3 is TGTGCCACAAACCGGGGGGGGTCCTACAATGAGCAGTTCTTC. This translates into CATNRGGSYNEQFF.